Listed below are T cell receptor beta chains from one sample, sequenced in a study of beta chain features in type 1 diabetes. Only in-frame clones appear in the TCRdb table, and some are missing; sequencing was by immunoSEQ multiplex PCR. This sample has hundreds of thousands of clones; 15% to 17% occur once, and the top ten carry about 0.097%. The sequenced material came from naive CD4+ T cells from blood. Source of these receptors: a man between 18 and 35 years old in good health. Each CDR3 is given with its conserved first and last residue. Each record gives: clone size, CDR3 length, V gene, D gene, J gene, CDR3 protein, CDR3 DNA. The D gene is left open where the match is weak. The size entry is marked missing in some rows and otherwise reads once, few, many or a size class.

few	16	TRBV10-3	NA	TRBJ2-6	CAISKQPGVGANVLTF	TGTGCCATCAGCAAGCAACCAGGGGTTGGGGCCAACGTCCTGACTTTC
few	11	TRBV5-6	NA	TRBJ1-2	CASSLDYGYTF	TGTGCCAGCAGCTTGGACTATGGCTACACCTTC
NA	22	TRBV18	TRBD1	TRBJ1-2	CASSSRPGGSLLRGPENYGYTF	TGTGCCAGCTCATCCCGACCCGGCGGGTCCCTGCTCAGGGGGCCCGAAAACTATGGCTACACCTTC
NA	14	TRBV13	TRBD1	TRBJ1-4	CASSQQGVGEKLFF	TGTGCCAGCAGCCAACAGGGGGTCGGGGAAAAACTGTTTTTT
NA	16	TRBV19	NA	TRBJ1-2	CASSIVTYTYNYGYTF	TGTGCCAGTAGTATAGTGACTTATACTTACAACTATGGCTACACCTTC
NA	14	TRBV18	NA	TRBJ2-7	CASSLLDRTYEQYF	TGTGCCAGCTCACTCCTCGACAGGACCTACGAGCAGTACTTC
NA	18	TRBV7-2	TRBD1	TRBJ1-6	CASSSDRGGYSYNSPLHF	TGTGCCAGCAGTTCGGACAGGGGCGGATATTCCTATAATTCACCCCTCCACTTT
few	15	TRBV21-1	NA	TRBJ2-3	CASSKEAAPTDTQYF	TGTGCCAGCAGCAAAGAGGCGGCGCCCACAGATACGCAGTATTTT
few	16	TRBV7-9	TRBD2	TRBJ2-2	CASSLAASGGTGELFF	TGTGCCAGCAGCTTAGCCGCTAGCGGGGGCACCGGGGAGCTGTTTTTT
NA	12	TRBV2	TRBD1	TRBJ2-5	CASRGQAETQYF	TGTGCCAGCAGGGGACAGGCGGAGACCCAGTACTTC
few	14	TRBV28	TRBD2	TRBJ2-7	CASRTGTRSYEQYF	TGTGCCAGCAGAACCGGGACTAGATCCTACGAGCAGTACTTC
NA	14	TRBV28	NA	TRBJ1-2	CASSLSGFNYGYTF	TGTGCCAGCAGTTTATCAGGGTTCAACTATGGCTACACCTTC
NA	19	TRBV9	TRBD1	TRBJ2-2	CASSARGDRAPFSTGELFF	TGTGCCAGCAGCGCCCGAGGGGACAGGGCGCCCTTCTCCACCGGGGAGCTGTTTTTT
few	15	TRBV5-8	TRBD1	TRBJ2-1	CASSRTGRTYNEQFF	TGTGCCAGCAGCAGGACAGGGAGGACCTACAATGAGCAGTTCTTC